This T cell receptor beta chain was found in a study of blood T cell repertoires in COVID-19. Looking at the study overall: Both acute and convalescent COVID-19 samples were obtained from the United States, Italy and Spain.

This CDR3 spans 16 amino acids. Germline V gives CDR1 SGHRS, CDR2 YFSETQ. V shed 4 bases and J 0 bases; nucleotides not matched to a gene: 4. Authors' data handling: Estimated nucleated cell counts came from reference gene primer amplification. Produced via immunoSEQ multiplex PCR; TCRdb's table is partial and in-frame only. The V and J calls and clone size were taken over from that table, and D and trimming were inferred from the DNA. The sample has some 250,000 clones; 88% are singletons. This chain joins TRBV5-1 and TRBJ2-3; the match to TRBD1 covers 11 bases. This receptor was identified in a woman aged 40 to 49 who had recovered from COVID-19. Specimen: peripheral blood. The CDR3 region is CASSQRTGGSTDTQYF. The CDR3 coding sequence is TGCGCCAGCAGCCAAAGGACAGGGGGCAGCACAGATACGCAGTATTTT.